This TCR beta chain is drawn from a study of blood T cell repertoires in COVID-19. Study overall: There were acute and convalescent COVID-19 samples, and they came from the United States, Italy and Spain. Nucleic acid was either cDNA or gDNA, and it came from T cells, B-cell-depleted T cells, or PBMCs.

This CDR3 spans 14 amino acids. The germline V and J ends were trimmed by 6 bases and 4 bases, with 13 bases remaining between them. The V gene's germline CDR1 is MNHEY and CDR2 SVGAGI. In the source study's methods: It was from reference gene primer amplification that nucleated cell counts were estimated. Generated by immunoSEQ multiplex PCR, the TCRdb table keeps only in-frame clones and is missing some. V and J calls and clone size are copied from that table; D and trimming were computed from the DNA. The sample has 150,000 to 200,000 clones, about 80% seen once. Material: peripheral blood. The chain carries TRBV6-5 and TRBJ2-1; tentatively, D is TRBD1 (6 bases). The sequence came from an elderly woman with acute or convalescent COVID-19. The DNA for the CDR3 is TGTGCCAGCAGGGCCGGGACAAAATACAATGAGCAGTTCTTC. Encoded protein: CASRAGTKYNEQFF.